This TCR beta chain came from a study of blood T cells in healthy people across ages. A note on this clonotype: What it binds is not known. At one end, the junction sequence differs from germline, possibly due to a read error.

At least 6 micrograms of total RNA were extracted per sample. The CDR3 consists of 14 residues. Germline CDR1 SGHTA, CDR2 FQGNSA. Study observations and caveats: Fewer expanded clones and more diversity marked long-lived versus aged donors.

Together with a sample-barcoded 5' primer, a J-beta primer mix was included in a second PCR lasting about 6 to 12 cycles. TCRdb re-derived calls from the 5' RACE reads in MiXCR, one entry per CDR3 protein. In the table there are approximately 830,000 distinct CDR3 sequences, around 62% of which are singletons. The source material was blood. This rearrangement joins TRBV7-2 to TRBJ2-3; D tentatively reads TRBD1 or TRBD2 (5 bases each). This clonotype was sampled from a man aged 25 to 40 in good health. CDR3 region: CASSLTGLTDAQYF. CDR3 nucleotides: TGTGCCAGCAGCTTAACAGGACTCACAGATGCGCAGTATTTT.